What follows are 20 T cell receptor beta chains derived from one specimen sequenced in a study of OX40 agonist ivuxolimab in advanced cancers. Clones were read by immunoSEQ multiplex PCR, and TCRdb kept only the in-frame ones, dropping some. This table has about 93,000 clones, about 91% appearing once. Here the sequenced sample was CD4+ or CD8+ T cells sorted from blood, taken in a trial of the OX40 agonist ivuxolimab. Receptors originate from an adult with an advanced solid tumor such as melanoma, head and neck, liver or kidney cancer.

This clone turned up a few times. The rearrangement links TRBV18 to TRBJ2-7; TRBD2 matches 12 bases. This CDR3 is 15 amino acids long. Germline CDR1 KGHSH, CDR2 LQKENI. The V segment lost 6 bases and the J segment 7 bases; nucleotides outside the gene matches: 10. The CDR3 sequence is CASSPTSGGSREQYF. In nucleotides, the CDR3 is TGTGCCAGCTCCCCAACTAGCGGGGGGTCGAGGGAGCAGTACTTC.

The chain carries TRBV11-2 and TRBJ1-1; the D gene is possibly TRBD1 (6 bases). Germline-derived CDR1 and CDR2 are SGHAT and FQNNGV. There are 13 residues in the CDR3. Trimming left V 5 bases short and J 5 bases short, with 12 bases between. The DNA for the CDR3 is TGTGCCAGCAGCAGCGGACAGCAAACTGAAGCTTTCTTT. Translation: CASSSGQQTEAFF.

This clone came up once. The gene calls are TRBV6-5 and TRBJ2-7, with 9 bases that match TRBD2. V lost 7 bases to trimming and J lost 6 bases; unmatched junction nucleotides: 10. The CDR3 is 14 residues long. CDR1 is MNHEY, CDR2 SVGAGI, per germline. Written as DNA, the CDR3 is TGTGCCAGCATCCTGACAGCGGGGGGATCCGAGCAGTACTTC. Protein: CASILTAGGSEQYF.

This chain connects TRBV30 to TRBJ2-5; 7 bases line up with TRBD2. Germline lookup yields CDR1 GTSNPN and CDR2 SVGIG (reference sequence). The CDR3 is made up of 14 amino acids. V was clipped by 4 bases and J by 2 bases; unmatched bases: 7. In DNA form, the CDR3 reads TGTGCCTGGAACCCCGGGACTACACAAGAGACCCAGTACTTC. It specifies CAWNPGTTQETQYF.

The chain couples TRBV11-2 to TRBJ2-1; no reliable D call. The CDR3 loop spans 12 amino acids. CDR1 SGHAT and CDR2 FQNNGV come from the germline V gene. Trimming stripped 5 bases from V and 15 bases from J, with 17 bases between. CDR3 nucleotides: TGTGCCAGCAGCCCGGCCCCCTTGTCCCGGTTCTTC. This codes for CASSPAPLSRFF.

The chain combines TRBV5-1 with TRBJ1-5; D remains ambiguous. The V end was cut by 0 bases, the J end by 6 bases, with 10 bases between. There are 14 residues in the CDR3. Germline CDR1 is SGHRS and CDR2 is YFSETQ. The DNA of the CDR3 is TGCGCCAGCAGCTTGGGATCTGGAGTTCAGCCCCAGCATTTT. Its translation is CASSLGSGVQPQHF.

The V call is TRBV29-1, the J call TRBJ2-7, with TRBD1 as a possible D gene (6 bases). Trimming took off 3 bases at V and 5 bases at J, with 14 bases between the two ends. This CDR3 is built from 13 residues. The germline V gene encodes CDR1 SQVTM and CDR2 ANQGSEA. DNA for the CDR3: TGCAGCGTTGAGGTCCAGGGGTGGAACGAGCAGTACTTC. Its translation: CSVEVQGWNEQYF.

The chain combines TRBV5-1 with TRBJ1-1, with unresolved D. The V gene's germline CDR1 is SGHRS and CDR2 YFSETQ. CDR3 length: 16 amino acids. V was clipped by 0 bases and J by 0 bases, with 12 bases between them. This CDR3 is CASSLELGWMNTEAFF. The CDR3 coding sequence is TGCGCCAGCAGCTTGGAGCTGGGGTGGATGAACACTGAAGCTTTCTTT.

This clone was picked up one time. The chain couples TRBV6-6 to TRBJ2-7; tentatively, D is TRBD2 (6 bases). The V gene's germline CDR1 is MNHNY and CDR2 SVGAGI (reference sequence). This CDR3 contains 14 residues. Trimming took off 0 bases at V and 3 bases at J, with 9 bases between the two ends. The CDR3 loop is CASSYSKEGYEQYF. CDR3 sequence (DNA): TGTGCCAGCAGTTACTCGAAGGAGGGCTACGAGCAGTACTTC.

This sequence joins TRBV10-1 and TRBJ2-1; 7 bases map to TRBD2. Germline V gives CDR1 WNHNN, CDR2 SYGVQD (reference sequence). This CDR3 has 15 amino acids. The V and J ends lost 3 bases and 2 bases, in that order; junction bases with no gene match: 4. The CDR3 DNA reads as TGCGCCAGCAGTGATCGAGCGGGGCCCTACAATGAGCAGTTCTTC. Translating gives CASSDRAGPYNEQFF.

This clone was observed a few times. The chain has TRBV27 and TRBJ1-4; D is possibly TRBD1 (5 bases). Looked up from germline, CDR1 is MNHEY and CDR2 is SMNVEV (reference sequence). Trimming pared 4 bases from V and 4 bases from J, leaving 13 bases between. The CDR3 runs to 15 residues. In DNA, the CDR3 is TGTGCCAGCAGTTCGCCGGGACTCGTTAATGAAAAACTGTTTTTT. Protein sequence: CASSSPGLVNEKLFF.

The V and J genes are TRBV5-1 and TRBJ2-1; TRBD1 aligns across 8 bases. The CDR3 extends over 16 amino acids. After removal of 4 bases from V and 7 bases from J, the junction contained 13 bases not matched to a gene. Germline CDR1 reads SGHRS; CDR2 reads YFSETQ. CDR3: CASSLPSYRGRNEQFF. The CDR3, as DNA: TGCGCCAGCAGCCTACCCTCTTACAGGGGGAGGAATGAGCAGTTCTTC.

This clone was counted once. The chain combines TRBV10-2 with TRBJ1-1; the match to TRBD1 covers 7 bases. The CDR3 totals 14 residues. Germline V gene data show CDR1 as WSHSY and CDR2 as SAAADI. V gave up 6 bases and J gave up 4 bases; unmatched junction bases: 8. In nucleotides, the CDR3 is TGCGCCAGCAGAAGACAGGGAATGGCCACTGAAGCTTTCTTT. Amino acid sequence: CASRRQGMATEAFF.

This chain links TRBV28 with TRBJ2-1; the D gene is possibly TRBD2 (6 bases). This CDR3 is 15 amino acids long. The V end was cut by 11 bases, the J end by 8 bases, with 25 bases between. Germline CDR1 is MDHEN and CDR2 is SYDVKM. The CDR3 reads CAAQNWGGAEDEQFF. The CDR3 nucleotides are TGTGCCGCCCAGAATTGGGGAGGAGCGGAGGATGAGCAGTTCTTC. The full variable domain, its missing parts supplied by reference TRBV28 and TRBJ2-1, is DVKVTQSSRYLVKRTGEKVFLECVQDMDHENMFWYRQDPGLGLRLIYFSYDVKMKEKGDIPEGYSVSREKKERFSLILESASTNQTSMYLCAAQNWGGAEDEQFFGPGTRLTVL.

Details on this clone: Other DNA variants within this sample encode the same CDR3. CDR3 nucleotide sequence: TGTGCCAGCAGTTACTCGGGGGGGAACACTGAAGCTTTCTTT. This gives the protein CASSYSGGNTEAFF. The V and J genes are TRBV6-5 and TRBJ1-1, with D possibly TRBD1 on 5 matching bases. The CDR3 consists of 14 residues. V was trimmed by 0 bases and J by 1 base, leaving 6 bases between them. Germline V gene data show CDR1 as MNHEY and CDR2 as SVGAGI.

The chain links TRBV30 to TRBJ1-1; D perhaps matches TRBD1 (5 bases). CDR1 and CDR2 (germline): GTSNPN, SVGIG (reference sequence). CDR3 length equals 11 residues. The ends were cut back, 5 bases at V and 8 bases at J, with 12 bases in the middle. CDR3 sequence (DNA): TGTGCCTGGTTACAGGCCCGGGAAGCTTTCTTT. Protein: CAWLQAREAFF.

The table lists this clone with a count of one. The CDR3: CASSMNRGETQYF. CDR3 coding DNA: TGTGCCAGTAGTATGAACAGGGGAGAGACCCAGTACTTC. The V and J genes are TRBV19 and TRBJ2-5, with 7 bases that match TRBD1. The V gene's germline CDR1 is LNHDA and CDR2 SQIVND (reference sequence). J gave up 4 bases and V 3 bases, and 2 bases lay outside the gene matches. The CDR3 is 13 amino acids. The full variable domain, rest sourced from reference TRBV19 and TRBJ2-5, is DGGITQSPKYLFRKEGQNVTLSCEQNLNHDAMYWYRQDPGQGLRLIYYSQIVNDFQKGDIAEGYSVSREKKESFPLTVTSAQKNPTAFYLCASSMNRGETQYFGPGTRLLVL.

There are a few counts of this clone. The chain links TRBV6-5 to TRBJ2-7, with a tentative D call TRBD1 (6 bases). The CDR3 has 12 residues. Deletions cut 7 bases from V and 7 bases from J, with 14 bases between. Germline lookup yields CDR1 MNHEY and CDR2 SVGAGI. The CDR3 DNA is TGTGCCAGCACGGACAGTTTTGGTGAGCAGTACTTC. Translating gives CASTDSFGEQYF.

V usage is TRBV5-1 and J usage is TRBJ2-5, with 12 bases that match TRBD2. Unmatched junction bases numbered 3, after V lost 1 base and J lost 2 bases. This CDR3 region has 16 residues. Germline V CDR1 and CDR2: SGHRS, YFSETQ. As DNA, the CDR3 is TGCGCCAGCAGCTTGCAACTAGCGGGGGGTCAAGAGACCCAGTACTTC. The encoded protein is CASSLQLAGGQETQYF. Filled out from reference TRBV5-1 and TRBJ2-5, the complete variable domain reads KAGVTQTPRYLIKTRGQQVTLSCSPISGHRSVSWYQQTPGQGLQFLFEYFSETQRNKGNFPGRFSGRQFSNSRSEMNVSTLELGDSALYLCASSLQLAGGQETQYFGPGTRLLVL.

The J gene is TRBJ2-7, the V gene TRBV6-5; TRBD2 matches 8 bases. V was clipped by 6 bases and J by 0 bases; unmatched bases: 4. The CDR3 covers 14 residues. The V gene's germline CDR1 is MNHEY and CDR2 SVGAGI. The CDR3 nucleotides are TGTGCCAGCAGGGCAACTAGCGGCTCCTACGAGCAGTACTTC. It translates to CASRATSGSYEQYF.